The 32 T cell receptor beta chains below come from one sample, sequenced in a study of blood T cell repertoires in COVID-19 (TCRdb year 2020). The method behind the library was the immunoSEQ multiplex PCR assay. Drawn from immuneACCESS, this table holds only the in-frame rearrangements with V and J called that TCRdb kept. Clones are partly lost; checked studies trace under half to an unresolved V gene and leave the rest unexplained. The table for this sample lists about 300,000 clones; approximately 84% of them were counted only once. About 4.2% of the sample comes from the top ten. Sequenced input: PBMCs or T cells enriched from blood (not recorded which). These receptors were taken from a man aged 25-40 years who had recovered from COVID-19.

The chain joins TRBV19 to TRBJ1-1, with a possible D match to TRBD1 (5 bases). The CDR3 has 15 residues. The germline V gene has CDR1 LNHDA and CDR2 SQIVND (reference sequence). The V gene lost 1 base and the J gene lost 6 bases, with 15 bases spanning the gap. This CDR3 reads CASSIGGAAVPEAFF. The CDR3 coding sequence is TGTGCCAGTAGTATAGGTGGGGCTGCGGTTCCTGAAGCTTTCTTT.

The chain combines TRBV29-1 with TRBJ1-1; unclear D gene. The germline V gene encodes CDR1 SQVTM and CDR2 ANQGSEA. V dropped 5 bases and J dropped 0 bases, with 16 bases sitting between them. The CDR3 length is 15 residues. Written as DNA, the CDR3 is TGCAGCGTTTTTACCCCGGGAAACATGAACACTGAAGCTTTCTTT. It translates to CSVFTPGNMNTEAFF.

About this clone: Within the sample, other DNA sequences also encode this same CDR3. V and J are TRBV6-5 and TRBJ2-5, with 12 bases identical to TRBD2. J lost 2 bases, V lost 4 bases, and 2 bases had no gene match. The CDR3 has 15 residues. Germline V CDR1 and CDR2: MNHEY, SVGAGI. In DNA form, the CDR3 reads TGTGCCAGCAGTTTGACTAGCGGGGGACAAGAGACCCAGTACTTC. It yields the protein CASSLTSGGQETQYF.

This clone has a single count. The CDR3 loop is CASSETPNQPQHF. CDR3 DNA: TGTGCCAGTAGTGAGACACCGAATCAGCCCCAGCATTTT. J is TRBJ1-5 and V is TRBV19; D unclear. V lost 5 bases to trimming and J lost 4 bases, with 9 bases between them. CDR3 length: 13 residues. The germline V gene has CDR1 LNHDA and CDR2 SQIVND (reference sequence).

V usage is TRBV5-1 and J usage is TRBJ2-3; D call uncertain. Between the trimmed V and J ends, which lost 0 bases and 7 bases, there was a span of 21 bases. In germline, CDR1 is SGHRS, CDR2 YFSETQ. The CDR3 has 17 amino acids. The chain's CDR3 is CASSLATELQIRNTQYF. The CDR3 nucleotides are TGCGCCAGCAGCTTGGCCACCGAATTACAGATCAGGAATACGCAGTATTTT.

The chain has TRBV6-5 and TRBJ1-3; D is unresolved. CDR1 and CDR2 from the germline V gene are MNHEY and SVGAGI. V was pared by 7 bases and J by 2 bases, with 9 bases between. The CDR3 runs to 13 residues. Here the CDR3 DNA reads TGTGCCAGCATGGAGGGCACTGGAAACACCATATATTTT. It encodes CASMEGTGNTIYF.

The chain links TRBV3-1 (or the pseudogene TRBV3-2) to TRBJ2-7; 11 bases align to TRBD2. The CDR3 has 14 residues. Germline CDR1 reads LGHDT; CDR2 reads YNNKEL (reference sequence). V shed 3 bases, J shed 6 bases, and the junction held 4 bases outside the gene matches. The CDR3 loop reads CASSHGTSGSEQYF. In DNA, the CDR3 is TGTGCCAGCAGCCACGGGACTAGCGGTTCCGAGCAGTACTTC.

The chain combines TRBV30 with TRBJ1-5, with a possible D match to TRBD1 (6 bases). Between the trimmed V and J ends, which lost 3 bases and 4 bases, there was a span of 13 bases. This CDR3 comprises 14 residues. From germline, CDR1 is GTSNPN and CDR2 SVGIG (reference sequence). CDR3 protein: CAWRARGANQPQHF. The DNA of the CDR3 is TGTGCCTGGAGGGCCCGGGGGGCTAATCAGCCCCAGCATTTT.

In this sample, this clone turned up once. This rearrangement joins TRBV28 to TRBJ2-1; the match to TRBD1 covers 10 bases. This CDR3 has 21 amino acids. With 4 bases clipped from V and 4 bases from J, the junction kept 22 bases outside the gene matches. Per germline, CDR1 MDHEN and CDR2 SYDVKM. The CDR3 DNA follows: TGTGCCAGCAGTTCCTACCCGGGACAGGGGTTTGGTAGCGGGGTGTACAATGAGCAGTTCTTC. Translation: CASSSYPGQGFGSGVYNEQFF.

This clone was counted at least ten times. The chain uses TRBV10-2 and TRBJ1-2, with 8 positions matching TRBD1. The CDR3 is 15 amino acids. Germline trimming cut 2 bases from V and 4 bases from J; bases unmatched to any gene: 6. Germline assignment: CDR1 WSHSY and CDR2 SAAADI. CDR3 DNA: TGCGCCAGCAGTGAGGGACAGGGCCGACTCTATGGCTACACCTTC. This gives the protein CASSEGQGRLYGYTF.

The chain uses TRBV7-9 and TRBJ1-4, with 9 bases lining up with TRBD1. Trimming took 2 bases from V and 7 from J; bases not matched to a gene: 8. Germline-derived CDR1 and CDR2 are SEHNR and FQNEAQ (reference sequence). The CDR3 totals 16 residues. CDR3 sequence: CASSLTHTGGSEKLFF. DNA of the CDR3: TGTGCCAGCAGCTTAACCCATACAGGGGGCAGTGAAAAACTGTTTTTT.

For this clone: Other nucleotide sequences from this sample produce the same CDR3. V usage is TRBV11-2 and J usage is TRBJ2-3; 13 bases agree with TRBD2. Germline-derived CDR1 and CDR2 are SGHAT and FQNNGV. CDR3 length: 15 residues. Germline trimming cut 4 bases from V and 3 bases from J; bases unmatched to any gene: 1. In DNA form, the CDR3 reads TGTGCCAGCAGCTGGACTAGCGGGGGAACAGATACGCAGTATTTT. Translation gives CASSWTSGGTDTQYF.

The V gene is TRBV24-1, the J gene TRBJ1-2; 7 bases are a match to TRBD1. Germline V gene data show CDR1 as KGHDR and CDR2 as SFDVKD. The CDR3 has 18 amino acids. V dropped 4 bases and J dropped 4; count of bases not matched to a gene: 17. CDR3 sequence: CATSDREGAGGNLYGYTF. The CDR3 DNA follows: TGTGCCACCAGTGACCGCGAAGGGGCAGGGGGAAACCTCTATGGCTACACCTTC.

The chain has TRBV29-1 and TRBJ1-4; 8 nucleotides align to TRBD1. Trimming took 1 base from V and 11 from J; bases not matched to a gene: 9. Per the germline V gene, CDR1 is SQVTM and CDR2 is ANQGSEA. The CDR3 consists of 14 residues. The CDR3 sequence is CSVEVGDRHSKLFF. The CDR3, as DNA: TGCAGCGTTGAAGTAGGGGACAGGCATAGCAAACTGTTTTTT.

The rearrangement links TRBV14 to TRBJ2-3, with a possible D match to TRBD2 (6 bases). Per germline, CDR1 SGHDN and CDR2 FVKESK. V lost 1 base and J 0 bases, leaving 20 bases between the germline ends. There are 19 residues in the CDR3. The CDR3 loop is CASSQGISGRRSSTDTQYF. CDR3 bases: TGTGCCAGCAGCCAAGGGATTAGCGGCCGGAGATCTAGCACAGATACGCAGTATTTT.

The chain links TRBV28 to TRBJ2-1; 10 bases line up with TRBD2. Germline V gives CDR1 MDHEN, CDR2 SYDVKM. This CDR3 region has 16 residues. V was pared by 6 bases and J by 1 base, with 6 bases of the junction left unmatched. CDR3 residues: CASRISGGPSYNEQFF. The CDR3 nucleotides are TGTGCCAGCAGAATTAGCGGGGGGCCTTCCTACAATGAGCAGTTCTTC. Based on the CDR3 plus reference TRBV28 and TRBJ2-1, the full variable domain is DVKVTQSSRYLVKRTGEKVFLECVQDMDHENMFWYRQDPGLGLRLIYFSYDVKMKEKGDIPEGYSVSREKKERFSLILESASTNQTSMYLCASRISGGPSYNEQFFGPGTRLTVL.

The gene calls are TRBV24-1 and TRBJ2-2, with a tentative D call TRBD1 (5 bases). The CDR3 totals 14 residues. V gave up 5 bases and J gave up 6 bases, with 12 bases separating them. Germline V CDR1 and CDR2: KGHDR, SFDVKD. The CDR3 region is CATSVAEGAGELFF. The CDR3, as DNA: TGTGCCACCAGTGTGGCAGAAGGGGCCGGGGAGCTGTTTTTT.

CDR3 amino acids: CASSLAGGLNNEQFF. The CDR3 DNA follows: TGTGCCAGCAGCTTGGCGGGGGGGCTGAACAATGAGCAGTTCTTC. The J gene is TRBJ2-1, the V gene TRBV5-5, with TRBD2 matching over 8 bases. Trimming cost V 0 bases and J 5 bases; bases outside gene matches: 4. The CDR3 runs to 15 residues. The germline CDR1 and CDR2 sequences are SGHKS and YYEKEE (reference sequence). The full variable domain, rest sourced from reference TRBV5-5 and TRBJ2-1, is DAGVTQSPTHLIKTRGQQVTLRCSPISGHKSVSWYQQVLGQGPQFIFQYYEKEERGRGNFPDRFSARQFPNYSSELNVNALLLGDSALYLCASSLAGGLNNEQFFGPGTRLTVL.

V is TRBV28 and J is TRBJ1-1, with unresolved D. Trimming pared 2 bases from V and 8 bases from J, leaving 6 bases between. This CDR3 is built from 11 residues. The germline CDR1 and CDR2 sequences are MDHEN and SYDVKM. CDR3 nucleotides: TGTGCCAGCAGTTTAAGTCAGGAAGCTTTCTTT. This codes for CASSLSQEAFF.

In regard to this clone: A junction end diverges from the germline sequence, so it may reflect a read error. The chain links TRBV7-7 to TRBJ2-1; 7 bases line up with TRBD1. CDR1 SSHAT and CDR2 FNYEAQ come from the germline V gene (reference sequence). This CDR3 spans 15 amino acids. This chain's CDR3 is CASSPDRDPYNEQFF. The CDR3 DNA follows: TGTGCTAGCAGTCCCGACAGGGATCCCTACAATGAGCAGTTCTTC.

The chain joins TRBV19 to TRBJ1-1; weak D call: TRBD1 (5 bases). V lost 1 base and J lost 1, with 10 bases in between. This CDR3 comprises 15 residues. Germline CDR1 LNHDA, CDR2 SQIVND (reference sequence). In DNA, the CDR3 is TGTGCCAGTAGTATAGTATGGGGCAGGAACACTGAAGCTTTCTTT. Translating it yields CASSIVWGRNTEAFF.

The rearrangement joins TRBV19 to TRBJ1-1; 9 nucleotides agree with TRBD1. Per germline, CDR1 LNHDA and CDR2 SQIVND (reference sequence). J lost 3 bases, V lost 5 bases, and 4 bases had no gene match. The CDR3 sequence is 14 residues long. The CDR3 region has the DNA TGTGCCAGTAGTCTAGGACAGGGGTACACTGAAGCTTTCTTT. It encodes CASSLGQGYTEAFF. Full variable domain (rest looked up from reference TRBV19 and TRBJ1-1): DGGITQSPKYLFRKEGQNVTLSCEQNLNHDAMYWYRQDPGQGLRLIYYSQIVNDFQKGDIAEGYSVSREKKESFPLTVTSAQKNPTAFYLCASSLGQGYTEAFFGQGTRLTVV.

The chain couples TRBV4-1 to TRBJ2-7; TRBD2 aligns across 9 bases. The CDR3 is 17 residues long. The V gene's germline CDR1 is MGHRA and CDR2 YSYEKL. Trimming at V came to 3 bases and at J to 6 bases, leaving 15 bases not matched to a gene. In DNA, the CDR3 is TGCGCCAGCAGCCAGGTGACAATGGAAGCGGGAGGTCCCGAGCAGTACTTC. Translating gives CASSQVTMEAGGPEQYF.

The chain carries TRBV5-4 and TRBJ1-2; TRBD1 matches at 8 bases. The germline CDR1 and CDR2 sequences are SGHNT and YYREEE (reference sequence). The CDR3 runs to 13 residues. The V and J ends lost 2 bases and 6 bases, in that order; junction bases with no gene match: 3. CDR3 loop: CASSLRQGNGYTF. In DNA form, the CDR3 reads TGTGCCAGCAGCTTAAGACAGGGGAATGGCTACACCTTC.

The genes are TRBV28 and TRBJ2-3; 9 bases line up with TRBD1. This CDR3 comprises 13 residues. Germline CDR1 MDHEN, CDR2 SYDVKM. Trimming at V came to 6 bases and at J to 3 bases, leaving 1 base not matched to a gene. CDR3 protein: CASRTGGTDTQYF. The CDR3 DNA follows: TGTGCCAGCAGGACAGGGGGGACAGATACGCAGTATTTT.

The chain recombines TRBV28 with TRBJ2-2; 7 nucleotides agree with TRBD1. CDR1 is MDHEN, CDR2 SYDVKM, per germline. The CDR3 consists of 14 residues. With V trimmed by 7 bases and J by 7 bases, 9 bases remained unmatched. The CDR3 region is CASTRTGDGGELFF. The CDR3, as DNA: TGTGCCAGCACCCGTACAGGGGACGGCGGGGAGCTGTTTTTT.

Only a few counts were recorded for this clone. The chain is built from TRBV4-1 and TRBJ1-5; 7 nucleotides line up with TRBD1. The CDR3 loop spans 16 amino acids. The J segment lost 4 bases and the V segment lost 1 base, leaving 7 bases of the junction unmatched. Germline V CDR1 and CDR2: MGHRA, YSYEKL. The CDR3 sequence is CASSQVAGTANQPQHF. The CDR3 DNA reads TGCGCCAGCAGCCAAGTCGCGGGGACAGCGAATCAGCCCCAGCATTTT.

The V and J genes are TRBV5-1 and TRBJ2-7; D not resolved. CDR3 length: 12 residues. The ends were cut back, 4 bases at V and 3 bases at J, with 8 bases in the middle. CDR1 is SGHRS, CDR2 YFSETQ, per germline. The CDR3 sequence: CASSAQVYEQYF. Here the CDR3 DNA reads TGCGCCAGCAGCGCACAAGTCTACGAGCAGTACTTC. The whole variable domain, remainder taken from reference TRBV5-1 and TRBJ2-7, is KAGVTQTPRYLIKTRGQQVTLSCSPISGHRSVSWYQQTPGQGLQFLFEYFSETQRNKGNFPGRFSGRQFSNSRSEMNVSTLELGDSALYLCASSAQVYEQYFGPGTRLTVT.

CDR3 protein: CASSPPQGASNQPQHF. Written as DNA, the CDR3 is TGTGCCAGCTCACCACCGCAGGGGGCGAGCAATCAGCCCCAGCATTTT. The rearrangement joins TRBV18 to TRBJ1-5; 8 bases match TRBD1. This CDR3 spans 16 amino acids. V shed 0 bases, J shed 1 base, and the junction held 2 bases outside the gene matches. Germline V gene lookup returns CDR1 KGHSH and CDR2 LQKENI.

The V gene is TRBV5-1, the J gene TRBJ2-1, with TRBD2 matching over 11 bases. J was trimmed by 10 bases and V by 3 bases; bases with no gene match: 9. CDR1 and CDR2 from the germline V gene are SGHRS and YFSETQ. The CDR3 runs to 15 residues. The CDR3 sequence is CASSSVLAGAKEQFF. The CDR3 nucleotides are TGCGCCAGCAGCTCGGTACTAGCGGGAGCAAAAGAGCAGTTCTTC.

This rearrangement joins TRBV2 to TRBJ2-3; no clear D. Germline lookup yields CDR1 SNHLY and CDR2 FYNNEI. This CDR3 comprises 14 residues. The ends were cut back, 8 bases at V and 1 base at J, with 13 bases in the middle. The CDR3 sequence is CASPRQTRTDTQYF. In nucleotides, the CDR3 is TGTGCCAGCCCGCGGCAAACCCGCACAGATACGCAGTATTTT. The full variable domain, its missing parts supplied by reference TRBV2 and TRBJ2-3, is EPEVTQTPSHQVTQMGQEVILRCVPISNHLYFYWYRQILGQKVEFLVSFYNNEISEKSEIFDDQFSVERPDGSNFTLKIRSTKLEDSAMYFCASPRQTRTDTQYFGPGTRLTVL.

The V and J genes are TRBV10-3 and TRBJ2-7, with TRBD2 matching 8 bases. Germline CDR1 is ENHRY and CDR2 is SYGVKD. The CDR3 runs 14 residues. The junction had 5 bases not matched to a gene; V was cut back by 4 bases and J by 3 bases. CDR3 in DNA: TGTGCCATCAGTGGGGTTAGCGGGAACTACGAGCAGTACTTC. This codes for CAISGVSGNYEQYF.